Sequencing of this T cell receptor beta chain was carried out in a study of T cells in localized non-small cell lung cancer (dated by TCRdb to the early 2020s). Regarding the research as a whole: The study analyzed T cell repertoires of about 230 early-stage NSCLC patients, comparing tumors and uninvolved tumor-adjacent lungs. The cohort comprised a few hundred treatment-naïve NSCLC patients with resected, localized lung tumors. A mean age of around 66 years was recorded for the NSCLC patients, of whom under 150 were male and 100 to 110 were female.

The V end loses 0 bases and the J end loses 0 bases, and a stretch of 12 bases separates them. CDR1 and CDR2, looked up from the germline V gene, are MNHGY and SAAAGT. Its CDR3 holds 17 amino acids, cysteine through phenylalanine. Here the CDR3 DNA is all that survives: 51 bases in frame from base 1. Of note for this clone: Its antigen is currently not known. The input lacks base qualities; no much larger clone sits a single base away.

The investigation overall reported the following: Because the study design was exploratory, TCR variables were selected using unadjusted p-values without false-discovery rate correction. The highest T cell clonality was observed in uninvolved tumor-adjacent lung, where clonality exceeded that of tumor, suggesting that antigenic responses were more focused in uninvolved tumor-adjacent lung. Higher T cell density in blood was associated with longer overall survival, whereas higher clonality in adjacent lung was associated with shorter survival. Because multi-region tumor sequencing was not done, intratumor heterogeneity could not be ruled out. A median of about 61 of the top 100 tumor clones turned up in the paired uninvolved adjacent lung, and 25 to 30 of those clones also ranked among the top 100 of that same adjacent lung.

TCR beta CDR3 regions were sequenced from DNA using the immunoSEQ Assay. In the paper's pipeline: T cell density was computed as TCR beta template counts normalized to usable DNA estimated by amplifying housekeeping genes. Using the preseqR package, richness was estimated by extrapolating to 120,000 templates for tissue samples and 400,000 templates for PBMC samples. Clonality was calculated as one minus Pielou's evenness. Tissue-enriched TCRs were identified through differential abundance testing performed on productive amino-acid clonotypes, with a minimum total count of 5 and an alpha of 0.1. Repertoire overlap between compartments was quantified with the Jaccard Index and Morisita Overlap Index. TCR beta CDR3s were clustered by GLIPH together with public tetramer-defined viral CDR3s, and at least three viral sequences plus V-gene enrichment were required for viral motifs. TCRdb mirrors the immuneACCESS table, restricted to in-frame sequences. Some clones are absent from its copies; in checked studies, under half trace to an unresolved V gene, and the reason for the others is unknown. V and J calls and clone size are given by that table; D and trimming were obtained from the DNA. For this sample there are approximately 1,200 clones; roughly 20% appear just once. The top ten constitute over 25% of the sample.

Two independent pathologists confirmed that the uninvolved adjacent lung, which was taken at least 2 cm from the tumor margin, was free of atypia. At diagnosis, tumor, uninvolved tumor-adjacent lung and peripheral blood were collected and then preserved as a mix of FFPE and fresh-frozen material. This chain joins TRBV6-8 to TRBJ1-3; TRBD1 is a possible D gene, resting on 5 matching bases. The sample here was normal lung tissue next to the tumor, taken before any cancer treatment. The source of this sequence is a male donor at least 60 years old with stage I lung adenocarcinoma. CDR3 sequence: CASSYSQELSSGNTIYF. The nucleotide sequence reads TGTGCCAGCAGTTACTCACAGGAACTTTCCTCTGGAAACACCATATATTTT.